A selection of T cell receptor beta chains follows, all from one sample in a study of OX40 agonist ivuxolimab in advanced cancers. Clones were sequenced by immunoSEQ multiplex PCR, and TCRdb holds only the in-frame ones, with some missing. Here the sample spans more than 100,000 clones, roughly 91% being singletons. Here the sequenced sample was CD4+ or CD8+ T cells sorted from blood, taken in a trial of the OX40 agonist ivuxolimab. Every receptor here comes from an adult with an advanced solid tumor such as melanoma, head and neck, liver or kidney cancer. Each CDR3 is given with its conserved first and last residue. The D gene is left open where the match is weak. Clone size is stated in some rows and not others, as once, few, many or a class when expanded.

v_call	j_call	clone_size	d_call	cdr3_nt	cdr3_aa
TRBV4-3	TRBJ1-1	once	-	TGCGCCAGCAGCCCTTTCACGGAACTCGAAGCTTTCTTT	CASSPFTELEAFF
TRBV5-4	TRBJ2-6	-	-	TGTGCCAGCAGCTATCCCGGGGAGGGGGCCAACGTCCTGACTTTC	CASSYPGEGANVLTF
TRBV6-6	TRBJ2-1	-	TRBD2	TGTGCCAGCAGTGTCCCGGGGGGGGCCAATGAGCAGTTCTTC	CASSVPGGANEQFF
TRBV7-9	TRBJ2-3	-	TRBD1	TGTGCCAGCAGCTTCGGACAGGGGGCCCCAGATACGCAGTATTTT	CASSFGQGAPDTQYF
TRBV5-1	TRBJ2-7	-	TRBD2	TGCGCCAGCAGCTTGGGACTAGCGGGAGACGAGCAGTACTTC	CASSLGLAGDEQYF
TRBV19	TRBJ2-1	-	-	TGTGCCAGTAGCCCGTCGGGGGGCCCAAACCTGGGAAATGAGCAGTTCTTC	CASSPSGGPNLGNEQFF
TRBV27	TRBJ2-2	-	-	TGTGCCAGCAGTTCGGACAGACCGAACACCGGGGAGCTGTTTTTT	CASSSDRPNTGELFF
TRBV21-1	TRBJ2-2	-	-	TGTGCCAGCAGCAAAGAGGAGACAGGGGGCGATGACACCGGGGAGCTGTTTTTT	CASSKEETGGDDTGELFF
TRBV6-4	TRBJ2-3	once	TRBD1	TGTGCCAGCAGCCGGGACAGGGCCACAGATACGCAGTATTTT	CASSRDRATDTQYF
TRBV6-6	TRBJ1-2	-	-	TGTGCCAGCAGCCTTCATTATGGCTACACCTTC	CASSLHYGYTF
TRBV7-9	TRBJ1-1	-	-	TGTGCCAGCAGATACGGGACGGTGAACACTGAAGCTTTCTTT	CASRYGTVNTEAFF
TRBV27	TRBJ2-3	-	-	TGTGCCAGCAGCCCTGCCCGACGGAGCACAGATACGCAGTATTTT	CASSPARRSTDTQYF
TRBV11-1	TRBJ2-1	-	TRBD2	TGTGCCAGCAGCTCAGTAAGCGGGAAGGGCAATGAGCAGTTCTTC	CASSSVSGKGNEQFF
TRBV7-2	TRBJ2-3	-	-	TGTGCCGGAAAGGGGGAGGGAGATACGCAGTATTTT	CAGKGEGDTQYF
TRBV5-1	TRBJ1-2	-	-	TGCGCCAGCAGCTCGGGACAAATCAACTATGGCTACACCTTC	CASSSGQINYGYTF
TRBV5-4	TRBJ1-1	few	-	TGTGCCAGCAGCTTGAACGTACGAAGAATGAACACTGAAGCTTTCTTT	CASSLNVRRMNTEAFF
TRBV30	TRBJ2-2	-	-	TGTGCCTGGAGAGCCGATGGCGGGGAGCTGTTTTTT	CAWRADGGELFF
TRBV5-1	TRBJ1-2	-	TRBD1	TGCGCCAGCAGCTTGGAGGCAGGGGGCCGTTATGGCTACACCTTC	CASSLEAGGRYGYTF
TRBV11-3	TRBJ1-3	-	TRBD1	TGTGCCAGCAGCTCGGGACAGGGGTCAGGAAACACCATATATTTT	CASSSGQGSGNTIYF
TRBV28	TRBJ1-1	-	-	TGTGCCAGCAGTCCCTCCTATGGCCCCCCGTGGGACACTGAAGCTTTCTTT	CASSPSYGPPWDTEAFF
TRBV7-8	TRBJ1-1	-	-	TGTGCCAGCAGCTCGAGGGGCACTGAAGCTTTCTTT	CASSSRGTEAFF
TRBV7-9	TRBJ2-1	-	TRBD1	TGTGCCAGCAGCGGGACCGGGACAGGGACCTACAATGAGCAGTTCTTC	CASSGTGTGTYNEQFF
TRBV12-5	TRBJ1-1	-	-	TGTGCTAGTGGTCTCCCCGAGGGATGGACTGAAGCTTTCTTT	CASGLPEGWTEAFF
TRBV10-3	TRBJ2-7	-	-	TGTGCCATCAGCAGGGGATCCTACGAGCAGTACTTC	CAISRGSYEQYF
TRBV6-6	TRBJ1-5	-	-	TGTGCCAGCAGAAGAATGGGGGATAGCAATCAGCCCCAGCATTTT	CASRRMGDSNQPQHF
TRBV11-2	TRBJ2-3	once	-	TGTGCCAGCAGGAAAGGGGGTTTAGATACGCAGTATTTT	CASRKGGLDTQYF
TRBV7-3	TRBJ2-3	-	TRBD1	TGTGCCAGCAGCGACAGGGGGAGCACAGATACGCAGTATTTT	CASSDRGSTDTQYF
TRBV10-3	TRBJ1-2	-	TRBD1	TGTGCCATCAGTACAGGGGGATTCGTGTATGGCTACACCTTC	CAISTGGFVYGYTF
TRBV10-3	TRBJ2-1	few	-	TGTGCCATCACGGGACCCACCGGCAATGAGCAGTTCTTC	CAITGPTGNEQFF
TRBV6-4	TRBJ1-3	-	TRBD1	TGTGCCAGCAGTGACCGGGACAGCAACTCTGGAAACACCATATATTTT	CASSDRDSNSGNTIYF
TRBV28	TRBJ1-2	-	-	TGTGCCAGCCTCCTACCGGAGGGGGAGACCGGTCGAAACAACTATGGCTACACCTTC	CASLLPEGETGRNNYGYTF
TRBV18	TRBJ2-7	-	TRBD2	TGTGCCAGCTCACCTTCCGGGACTAGCGGCACCTACGAGCAGTACTTC	CASSPSGTSGTYEQYF
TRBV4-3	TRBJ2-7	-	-	TGCGCCAGCAGCCAAGATGCAGGTGAAGGGCCCACCTACGAGCAGTACTTC	CASSQDAGEGPTYEQYF
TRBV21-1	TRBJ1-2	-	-	TGTGCCAGCAGCAAACGGTTCTGCTCGGGATCGGATGGCTACACCTTC	CASSKRFCSGSDGYTF
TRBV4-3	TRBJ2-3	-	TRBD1	TGCGCCAGCAGCAGACAGGGCGCAGATACGCAGTATTTT	CASSRQGADTQYF
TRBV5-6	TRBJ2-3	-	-	TGTGCCAGCAGCCGGAGGGGAGGAGATACGCAGTATTTT	CASSRRGGDTQYF
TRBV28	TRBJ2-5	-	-	TGTGCCAGCAGTTTATTTGGCCCTGGGGAGACCCAGTACTTC	CASSLFGPGETQYF
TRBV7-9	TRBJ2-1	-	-	TGTGCCAGCAGTGGGGGTGGGTACAATGAGCAGTTCTTC	CASSGGGYNEQFF
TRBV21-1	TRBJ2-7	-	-	TGTGCCAGCAGCAAAGGTAGTAGCATGGTCTACGAGCAGTACTTC	CASSKGSSMVYEQYF
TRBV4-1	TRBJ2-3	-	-	TGCGCCAGCAGCCAAGGGTGGGTCCGTAAGGTCCCCACAGATACGCAGTATTTT	CASSQGWVRKVPTDTQYF
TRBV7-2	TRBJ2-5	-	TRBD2	TGTGCCAGCAGCCTGTGGATAGCGGGAGAGGAGACCCAGTACTTC	CASSLWIAGEETQYF
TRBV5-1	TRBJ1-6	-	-	TGCGCCAGCAGCCTTGTTAATTCACCCCTCCACTTT	CASSLVNSPLHF